These T cell receptor beta chains were read from a single sample in a study of post-analysis software for immune sequencing data. TCRdb reanalysed the PCR reads using MiXCR and keeps one entry per CDR3 protein. The sample lists 650,000 to 850,000 distinct CDR3 sequences, around 53% occurring once. The sequencing input was blood. The receptor source for this set is a girl between 10 and 17 years old with multiple sclerosis. The CDR3 runs from the conserved cysteine through the conserved F or W. D genes are given only for firm matches. Rows give clone size only sometimes, using once, few, many, or a class for an expanded clone.

TRBD2	few	TRBJ2-3	TRBV20-1	TGCAGTGCGTCTTGGACTAGCGGACGCACAGATACGCAGTATTTT	CSASWTSGRTDTQYF
TRBD1	.	TRBJ1-2	TRBV12-3/TRBV12-4	TGTGCCAGCAGCAACGGGGACAGGAGAAACTATGGCTACACCTTC	CASSNGDRRNYGYTF
.	.	TRBJ2-7	TRBV5-6	TGTGCCAGCAGCTTGGTCTGGCGAACTACCTACGAGCAGTACTTC	CASSLVWRTTYEQYF
.	.	TRBJ1-5	TRBV7-6	TGTGCCAGCAGCTCCCAGGAGGGAACCCAGCATTTT	CASSSQEGTQHF
TRBD1	.	TRBJ1-2	TRBV10-3	TGTGCCATCAGTTTAAATGGACAGGTTGAAAGGGGCTACACCTTC	CAISLNGQVERGYTF
.	.	TRBJ1-4	TRBV29-1	TGCAGCGTGGCCGGGCGGTATAATGAAAAACTGTTTTTT	CSVAGRYNEKLFF
.	.	TRBJ2-5	TRBV20-1	TGCAGTGCTAGAGAGCCCGGCTGGGGTGAGACCCAGTACTTC	CSAREPGWGETQYF
TRBD1	once	TRBJ2-3	TRBV5-6	TGTGCCAGCAGCTCGAGGGGGCATCGGACAGATACGCAGTATTTT	CASSSRGHRTDTQYF
TRBD1	.	TRBJ1-1	TRBV7-6	TGTGCCAGCAGCTTAGTGGGACAGGGAGGCGCTGAAGCTTTCTTT	CASSLVGQGGAEAFF
.	.	TRBJ2-1	TRBV13	TGTGCCAGCAGCTTGATCAGAGCCGGGAGAGAGAGTGAGCAGTTCTTC	CASSLIRAGRESEQFF
TRBD2	few	TRBJ2-3	TRBV2	TGTGCCAGCAACCCGGGACTAGCGGGGGGCTGGGATACGCAGTATTTT	CASNPGLAGGWDTQYF
TRBD2	.	TRBJ2-1	TRBV5-1	TGCGCCAGCAGCTTAGGGGACTACCACAATGAGCAGTTCTTC	CASSLGDYHNEQFF
.	.	TRBJ2-5	TRBV29-1	TGCAGCGTGCTAGCAATCGGCGGGACCCAGTACTTC	CSVLAIGGTQYF
TRBD2	.	TRBJ2-1	TRBV10-3	TGTGCCATCAGTTTCCCTTCGACTAGCGGGAGCTCAGACAACAATGAGCAGTTCTTC	CAISFPSTSGSSDNNEQFF
.	few	TRBJ2-1	TRBV20-1	TGCAGTGCTGACGGGAGAGGCTCCTACAATGAGCAGTTCTTC	CSADGRGSYNEQFF
.	.	TRBJ2-1	TRBV20-1	TGCAGTGCTAAAGAATTAGTGCCACCTAAAAGGAATGAGCAGTTCTTC	CSAKELVPPKRNEQFF
.	.	TRBJ2-5	TRBV29-1	TGCAGCGTTGAAAACACGGACGGGGAGACCCAGTACTTC	CSVENTDGETQYF
TRBD1	.	TRBJ2-1	TRBV10-3	TGTGCCATCAGTGAGCCCTTTGTCCTGGGCGGACAGGGGAGGAATGAGCAGTTCTTC	CAISEPFVLGGQGRNEQFF
.	few	TRBJ2-7	TRBV2	TGTGCCGGTTCCCAGGGGCCCAGCTACGAGCAGTACTTC	CAGSQGPSYEQYF
.	.	TRBJ1-2	TRBV5-1	TGCGCCAGCAGAGGTCAAGGGGGAGGTGGCTACACCTTC	CASRGQGGGGYTF
TRBD2	few	TRBJ2-5	TRBV2	TGTGCCAGCAGATTAGCGGGGGGCCCCTCAGAGACCCAGTACTTC	CASRLAGGPSETQYF
.	few	TRBJ1-2	TRBV20-1	TGCAGTGCTAGAGATCAAGGCACTAACTATGGCTACACCTTC	CSARDQGTNYGYTF
TRBD1	.	TRBJ2-7	TRBV6-5	TGTGCCAGCAGTTACGGTCGGGGAGTTACAGGGGGCGCCGCCTACGAGCAGTACTTC	CASSYGRGVTGGAAYEQYF
TRBD1	.	TRBJ1-2	TRBV5-1	TGCGCCAGCAGCCAGAACCTTAACAGGGGAATGGAAAGCTACACCTTC	CASSQNLNRGMESYTF
TRBD2	.	TRBJ2-3	TRBV20-1	TGCAGTGCCCCTAGCGGGAGGGCAGATACGCAGTATTTT	CSAPSGRADTQYF
.	.	TRBJ2-2	TRBV2	TGTGCCGGCGGGACCGAGACGAACACCGGGGAGCTGTTTTTT	CAGGTETNTGELFF
.	.	TRBJ1-1	TRBV20-1	TGCAGTGCTAGACCTTTTACTGAAGCTTTCTTT	CSARPFTEAFF
TRBD2	.	TRBJ2-1	TRBV27	TGTGCCAGCAGTTCAACCCCTACGAGGCTAGCGGGAGGGCCGGTGAATGAGCAGTTCTTC	CASSSTPTRLAGGPVNEQFF
.	.	TRBJ1-1	TRBV11-3	TGTGCCAGCAGTCCCTCCTTGGTGAAGAACACTGAAGCTTTCTTT	CASSPSLVKNTEAFF
.	.	TRBJ2-1	TRBV29-1	TGCAGCGCCAGAGAATGGATCTCCAAGGATAATGAGCAGTTCTTC	CSAREWISKDNEQFF
.	.	TRBJ1-2	TRBV20-1	TGCAGTGCTATGAGGACTGCTTCCAACTATGGCTACACCTTC	CSAMRTASNYGYTF
.	.	TRBJ1-2	TRBV2	TGTGCCAGCTTCGGGGCGAGGGGCTACACCTTC	CASFGARGYTF
.	.	TRBJ1-1	TRBV29-1	TGCAGCGTTGTGAAGAGATCGAACACTGAAGCTTTCTTT	CSVVKRSNTEAFF
TRBD1	few	TRBJ1-2	TRBV12-3/TRBV12-4	TGTGCCAGCAGACCGGACAGGGGGCAATATGGCTACACCTTC	CASRPDRGQYGYTF
.	.	TRBJ2-2	TRBV24-1	TGTGCCACCAGTGATTATGGACTCACCGGGGAGCTGTTTTTT	CATSDYGLTGELFF